This T cell receptor beta chain was obtained from a study of cytomegalovirus exposure and HLA in healthy donors. Study results and caveats: Follow-up analysis seemed to connect common viral pathogens with several of the most significant clusters identified. Segments of the TCR beta V type were, in most cases, productive about 87% or about 30% of the time in an earlier analysis.

Worth noting for this clone: The target antigen is unknown.

Healthy donors of bone marrow made up the group. Amplification used 60 Vbeta primers and 13 Jbeta primers. Original handling: In a later analysis, 75 million to 85 million unique TCR beta chains included roughly 11 million shared by two or more donors. Measured with immunoSEQ multiplex PCR; TCRdb has only the in-frame clones, and not every one. The D gene and trimming were derived from the DNA, and the V and J assignments and clone size from that table. This sample yields some 62,000 clones, of which around 87% are seen a single time; about 1.5% belongs to the top ten. The V gene's germline CDR1 is SGHTA and CDR2 FQGNSA. Trimming cost V 1 base and J 8 bases, with 18 bases left between them. This CDR3 is built from 17 residues.

This receptor was identified in a man between 18 and 35 years old in good health and CMV-seronegative. The sequencing sample was made of PBMCs. The chain carries TRBV7-2 and TRBJ1-6, with D perhaps TRBD1 (6 bases). The CDR3 sequence is CASSLVLNRVGDSPLHF. The CDR3 DNA is TGTGCCAGCAGCTTAGTACTAAACAGGGTAGGGGATTCACCCCTCCACTTT.